Shown below are 8 T cell receptor beta chains from a single sample sequenced in a study of shared clonotypes between healthy human individuals. Libraries were prepared by immunoSEQ multiplex PCR; TCRdb keeps only in-frame clonotypes and omits some of them. Of about 2,100,000 clones listed, 85% to 95% are singletons. Terminally differentiated effector memory CD45RA+ cells were excluded from the naive CD8 cells, which were CD45RO-negative and positively selected for CCR7. The specimen sequenced was naive CD8+ T cells from PBMCs. These receptors all come from a man in his late teens or twenties in good health. Some clones in this sample may be carry-over from other donors' samples.

This chain's CDR3 is CASSPSGGRAEESSYNEQFF. CDR3 coding DNA: TGTGCCAGCAGCCCCTCGGGCGGGAGGGCCGAGGAGTCGTCCTACAATGAGCAGTTCTTC. This sequence joins TRBV2 and TRBJ2-1, with TRBD2 matching over 9 bases. V was clipped by 6 bases and J by 1 base; unmatched bases: 19. Looked up from germline, CDR1 is SNHLY and CDR2 is FYNNEI. The CDR3 spans 20 residues.

The V gene is TRBV28, the J gene TRBJ2-1; 11 bases align to TRBD2. The germline V gene has CDR1 MDHEN and CDR2 SYDVKM. CDR3 length: 18 amino acids. After removal of 2 bases from V and 2 bases from J, the junction contained 8 bases not matched to a gene. The CDR3 sequence is CASSLRLAGPRPYNEQFF. CDR3 DNA sequence: TGTGCCAGCAGTTTAAGACTAGCGGGACCCCGACCCTACAATGAGCAGTTCTTC.

V and J are TRBV4-1 and TRBJ1-5; 7 bases are shared with TRBD1. This CDR3 has 17 residues. J gave up 7 bases and V 1 base, and 13 bases lay outside the gene matches. From germline, CDR1 is MGHRA and CDR2 YSYEKL. CDR3 sequence: CASSQVIHRGGRQPQHF. The CDR3 coding sequence is TGCGCCAGCAGCCAAGTAATCCACAGGGGAGGGAGGCAGCCCCAGCATTTT.

In this sample, this clone turned up once. This sequence joins TRBV27 and TRBJ2-1, with TRBD2 matching 8 bases. Germline V CDR1 and CDR2: MNHEY, SMNVEV (reference sequence). The CDR3 contains 17 residues. Losses at the gene ends were 5 bases for V and 0 bases for J; bases not matched to a gene: 9. The CDR3 region has the DNA TGTGCCAGCAGTCCCCTGGGACTAGAGAGCTCCTACAATGAGCAGTTCTTC. Its translation is CASSPLGLESSYNEQFF.

The genes are TRBV19 and TRBJ1-1; D may be TRBD1 (6 bases). This CDR3 comprises 15 residues. The V and J ends lost 3 bases and 1 base respectively, with 12 bases between them. Looked up from germline, CDR1 is LNHDA and CDR2 is SQIVND (reference sequence). CDR3 amino acids: CASSILGTSNTEAFF. DNA for the CDR3: TGTGCCAGTAGTATCCTCGGGACATCGAACACTGAAGCTTTCTTT.

This chain links TRBV28 with TRBJ1-2; D is undetermined. The CDR3 runs to 12 residues. Between the trimmed V and J ends, which lost 4 bases and 9 bases, there was a span of 12 bases. Germline CDR1 and CDR2: MDHEN and SYDVKM. CDR3 loop: CASSSGPARYTF. CDR3 DNA sequence: TGTGCCAGCAGTTCCGGCCCGGCGCGCTACACCTTC.

V gene TRBV12-2 combines with J gene TRBJ2-7. TRBV12-2 is listed as a pseudogene. This CDR3 has 15 amino acids. The CDR3 nucleotides read TGTGCAAGTCGCTCCCGTCGGGGCCCCCCCTACGAGCAGTACTTC. The encoded protein is CASRSRRGPPYEQYF.

CDR3 loop: CASSLWTKKEGYTF. The CDR3 region has the DNA TGCGCCAGCAGCCTCTGGACAAAAAAGGAGGGCTACACCTTC. The chain couples TRBV5-1 to TRBJ1-2; D is perhaps TRBD1 (5 bases). Germline V lookup: CDR1 SGHRS, CDR2 YFSETQ. CDR3 length: 14 residues. V lost 4 bases and J 8 bases, leaving 18 bases between the germline ends.